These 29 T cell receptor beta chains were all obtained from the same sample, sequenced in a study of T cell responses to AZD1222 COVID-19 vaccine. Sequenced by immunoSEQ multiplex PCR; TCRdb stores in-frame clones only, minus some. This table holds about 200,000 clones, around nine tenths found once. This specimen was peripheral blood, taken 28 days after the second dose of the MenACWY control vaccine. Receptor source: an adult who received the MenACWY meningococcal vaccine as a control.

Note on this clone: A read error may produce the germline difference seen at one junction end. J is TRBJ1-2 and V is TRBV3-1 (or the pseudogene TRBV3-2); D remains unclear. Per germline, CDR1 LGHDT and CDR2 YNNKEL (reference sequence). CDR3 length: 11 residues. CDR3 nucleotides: TGTGCCAGCAGCCAGGGTGCTAGGGCCCACTTC. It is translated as CASSQGARAHF.

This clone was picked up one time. For the CDR3, the DNA is TGTGCCAGTAGTACTAAAAGGAACACTGAAGCTTTCTTT. It translates to CASSTKRNTEAFF. This sequence joins TRBV19 and TRBJ1-1; D is unresolved. V gave up 4 bases and J gave up 1 base, with 7 bases separating them. Germline lookup yields CDR1 LNHDA and CDR2 SQIVND (reference sequence). This CDR3 comprises 13 residues.

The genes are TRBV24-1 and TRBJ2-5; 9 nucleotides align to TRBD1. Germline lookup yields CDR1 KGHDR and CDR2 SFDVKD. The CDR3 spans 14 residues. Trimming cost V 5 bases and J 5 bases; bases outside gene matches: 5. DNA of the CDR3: TGTGCCACCAGTGCCACAGGGGGCATTGAGACCCAGTACTTC. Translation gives CATSATGGIETQYF.

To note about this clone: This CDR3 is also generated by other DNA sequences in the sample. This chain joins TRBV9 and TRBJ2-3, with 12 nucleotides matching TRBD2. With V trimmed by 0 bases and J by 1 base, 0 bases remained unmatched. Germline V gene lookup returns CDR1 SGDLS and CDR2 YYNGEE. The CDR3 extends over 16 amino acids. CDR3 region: CASSVGLAGGTDTQYF. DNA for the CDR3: TGTGCCAGCAGCGTAGGACTAGCGGGAGGCACAGATACGCAGTATTTT. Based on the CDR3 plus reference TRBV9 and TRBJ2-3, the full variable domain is DSGVTQTPKHLITATGQRVTLRCSPRSGDLSVYWYQQSLDQGLQFLIQYYNGEERAKGNILERFSAQQFPDLHSELNLSSLELGDSALYFCASSVGLAGGTDTQYFGPGTRLTVL.

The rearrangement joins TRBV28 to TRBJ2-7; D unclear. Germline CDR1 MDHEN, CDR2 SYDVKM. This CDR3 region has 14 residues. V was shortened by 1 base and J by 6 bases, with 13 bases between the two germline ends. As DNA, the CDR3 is TGTGCCAGCAGTTTATCCGGGTCAGTAGCCGAGCAGTACTTC. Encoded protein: CASSLSGSVAEQYF.

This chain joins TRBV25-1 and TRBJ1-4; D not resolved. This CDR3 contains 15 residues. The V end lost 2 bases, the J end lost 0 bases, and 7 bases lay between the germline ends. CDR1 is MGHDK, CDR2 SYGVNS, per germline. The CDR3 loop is CASSEGQPTNEKLFF. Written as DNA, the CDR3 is TGTGCCAGCAGTGAAGGGCAGCCAACTAATGAAAAACTGTTTTTT.

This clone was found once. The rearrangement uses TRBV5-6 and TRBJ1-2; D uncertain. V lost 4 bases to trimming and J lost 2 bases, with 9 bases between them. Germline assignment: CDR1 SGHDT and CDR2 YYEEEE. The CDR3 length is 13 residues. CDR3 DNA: TGTGCCAGCAGCCGGGCCCGGAACTATGGCTACACCTTC. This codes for CASSRARNYGYTF. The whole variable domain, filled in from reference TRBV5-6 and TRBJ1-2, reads DAGVTQSPTHLIKTRGQQVTLRCSPKSGHDTVSWYQQALGQGPQFIFQYYEEEERQRGNFPDRFSGHQFPNYSSELNVNALLLGDSALYLCASSRARNYGYTFGSGTRLTVV.

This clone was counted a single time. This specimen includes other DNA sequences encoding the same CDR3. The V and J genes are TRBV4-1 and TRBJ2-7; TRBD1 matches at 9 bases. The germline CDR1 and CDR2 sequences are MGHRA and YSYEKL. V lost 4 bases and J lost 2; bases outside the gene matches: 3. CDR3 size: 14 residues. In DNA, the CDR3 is TGCGCCAGCAGCCTCGGGACAGGGCCCTACGAGCAGTACTTC. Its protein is CASSLGTGPYEQYF.

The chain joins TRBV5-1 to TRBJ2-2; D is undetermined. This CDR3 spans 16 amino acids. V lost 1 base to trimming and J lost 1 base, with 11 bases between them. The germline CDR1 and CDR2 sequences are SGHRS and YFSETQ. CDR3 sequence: CASSLTPTLNTGELFF. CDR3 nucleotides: TGCGCCAGCAGCTTGACACCAACCCTGAACACCGGGGAGCTGTTTTTT.

The CDR3 DNA reads TGCGCCAGCAGCTTGGCCGCGGGGGATGGCTACACCTTC. Its translation is CASSLAAGDGYTF. The J gene is TRBJ1-2, the V gene TRBV5-1; tentatively, D is TRBD1 (5 bases). The V end was cut by 0 bases, the J end by 6 bases, with 9 bases between. CDR3 length: 13 amino acids. CDR1 and CDR2 (germline): SGHRS, YFSETQ.

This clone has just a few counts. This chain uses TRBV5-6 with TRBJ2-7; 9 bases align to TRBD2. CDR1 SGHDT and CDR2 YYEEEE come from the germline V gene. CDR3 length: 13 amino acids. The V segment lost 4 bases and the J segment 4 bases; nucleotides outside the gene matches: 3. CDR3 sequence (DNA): TGTGCCAGCAGCCGACTAGCGGAGTACGAGCAGTACTTC. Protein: CASSRLAEYEQYF.

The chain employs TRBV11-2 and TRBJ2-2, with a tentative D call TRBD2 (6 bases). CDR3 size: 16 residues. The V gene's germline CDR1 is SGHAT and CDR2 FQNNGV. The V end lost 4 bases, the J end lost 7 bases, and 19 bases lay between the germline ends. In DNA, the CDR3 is TGTGCCAGCAGCTCGCGTCTTCCGTCGGGAGACGGGGAGCTGTTTTTT. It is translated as CASSSRLPSGDGELFF.

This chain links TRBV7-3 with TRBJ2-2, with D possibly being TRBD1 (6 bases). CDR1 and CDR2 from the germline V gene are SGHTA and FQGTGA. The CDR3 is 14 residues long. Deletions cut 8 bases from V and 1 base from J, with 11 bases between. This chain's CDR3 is CASGRTENTGELFF. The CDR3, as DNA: TGTGCCAGCGGAAGGACAGAGAACACCGGGGAGCTGTTTTTT.

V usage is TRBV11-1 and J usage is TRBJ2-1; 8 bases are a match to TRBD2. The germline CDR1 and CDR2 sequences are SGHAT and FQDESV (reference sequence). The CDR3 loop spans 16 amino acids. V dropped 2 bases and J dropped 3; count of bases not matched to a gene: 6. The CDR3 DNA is TGTGCCAGCAGCTTACTTTTTAGCGGGGTCTACAATGAGCAGTTCTTC. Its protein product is CASSLLFSGVYNEQFF.

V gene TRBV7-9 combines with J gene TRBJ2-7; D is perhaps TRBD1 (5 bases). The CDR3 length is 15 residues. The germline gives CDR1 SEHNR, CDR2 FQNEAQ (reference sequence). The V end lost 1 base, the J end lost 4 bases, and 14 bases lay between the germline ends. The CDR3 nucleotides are TGTGCCAGCAGCTTAGACAGCCAGGGTGGGTACGAGCAGTACTTC. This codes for CASSLDSQGGYEQYF.

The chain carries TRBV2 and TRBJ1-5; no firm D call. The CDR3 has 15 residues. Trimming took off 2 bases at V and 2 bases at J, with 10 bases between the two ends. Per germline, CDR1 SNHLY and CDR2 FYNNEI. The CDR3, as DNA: TGTGCCAGCAGTGAACCGGGAAGCGGCAATCAGCCCCAGCATTTT. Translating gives CASSEPGSGNQPQHF.

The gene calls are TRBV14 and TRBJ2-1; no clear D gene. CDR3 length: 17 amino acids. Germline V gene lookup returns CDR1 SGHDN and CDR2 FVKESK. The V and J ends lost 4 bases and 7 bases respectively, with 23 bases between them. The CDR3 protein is CASSRPINWGIGNEQFF. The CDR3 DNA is TGTGCCAGCAGCCGCCCTATAAACTGGGGAATCGGAAATGAGCAGTTCTTC.

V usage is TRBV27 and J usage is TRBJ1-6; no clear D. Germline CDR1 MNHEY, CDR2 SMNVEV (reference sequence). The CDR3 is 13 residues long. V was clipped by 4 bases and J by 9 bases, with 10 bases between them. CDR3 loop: CASSYLQLSPLHF. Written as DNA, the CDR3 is TGTGCCAGCAGTTACTTACAACTTTCACCCCTCCACTTT.

The CDR3: CASSSQTGWNEQYF. The CDR3 DNA sequence: TGTGCCAGCAGCTCGCAGACAGGGTGGAACGAGCAGTACTTC. This chain uses TRBV7-9 with TRBJ2-7, with TRBD1 matching 7 bases. From germline, CDR1 is SEHNR and CDR2 FQNEAQ (reference sequence). The CDR3 is 14 residues long. The trim removed 4 bases at V and 5 bases at J, leaving 8 bases unmatched.

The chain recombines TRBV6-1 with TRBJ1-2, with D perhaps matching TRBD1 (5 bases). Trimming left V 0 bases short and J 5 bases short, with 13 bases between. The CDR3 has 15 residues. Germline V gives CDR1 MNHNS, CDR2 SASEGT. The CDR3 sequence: CASSEAGGRGYGYTF. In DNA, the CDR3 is TGTGCCAGCAGTGAAGCGGGGGGGAGAGGTTATGGCTACACCTTC.

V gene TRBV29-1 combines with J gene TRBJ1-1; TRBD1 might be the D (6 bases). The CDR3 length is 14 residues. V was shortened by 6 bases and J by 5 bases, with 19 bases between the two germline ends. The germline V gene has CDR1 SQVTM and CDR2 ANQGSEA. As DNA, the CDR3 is TGCAGCGTGACCGTAGGGGGGTGGGGTACTGAAGCTTTCTTT. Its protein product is CSVTVGGWGTEAFF.

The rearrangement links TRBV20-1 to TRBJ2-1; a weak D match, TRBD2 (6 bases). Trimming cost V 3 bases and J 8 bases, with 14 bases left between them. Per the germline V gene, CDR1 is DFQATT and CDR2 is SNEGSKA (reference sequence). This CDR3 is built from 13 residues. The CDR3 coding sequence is TGCAGTGCTAGTGCGGGGTCCCGCGATGAGCAGTTCTTC. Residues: CSASAGSRDEQFF.

The CDR3 region has the DNA TGTGCCAGCAGTGAAACGATAGGGGGAGTAACCTATAATTCACCCCTCCACTTT. Its translation is CASSETIGGVTYNSPLHF. The rearrangement joins TRBV6-1 to TRBJ1-6, with a tentative D call TRBD1 (6 bases). There are 18 residues in the CDR3. CDR1 is MNHNS, CDR2 SASEGT, per germline. V dropped 2 bases and J dropped 2 bases, with 16 bases sitting between them.

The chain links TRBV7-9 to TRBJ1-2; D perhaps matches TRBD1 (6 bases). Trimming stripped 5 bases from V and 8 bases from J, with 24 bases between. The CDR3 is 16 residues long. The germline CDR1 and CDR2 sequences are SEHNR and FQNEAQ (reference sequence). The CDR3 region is CASSLGGGPPLGGYTF. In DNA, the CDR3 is TGTGCCAGCAGCCTTGGGGGGGGGCCACCTCTCGGAGGCTACACCTTC. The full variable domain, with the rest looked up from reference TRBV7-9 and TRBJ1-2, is DTGVSQNPRHKITKRGQNVTFRCDPISEHNRLYWYRQTLGQGPEFLTYFQNEAQLEKSRLLSDRFSAERPKGSFSTLEIQRTEQGDSAMYLCASSLGGGPPLGGYTFGSGTRLTVV.

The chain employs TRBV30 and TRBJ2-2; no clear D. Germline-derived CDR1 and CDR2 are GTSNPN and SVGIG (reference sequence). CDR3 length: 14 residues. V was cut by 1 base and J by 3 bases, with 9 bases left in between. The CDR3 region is CAWSDRVDTGELFF. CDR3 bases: TGTGCCTGGAGTGATCGGGTGGACACCGGGGAGCTGTTTTTT.

The CDR3 loop is CAWRGDREQPQHF. DNA of the CDR3: TGTGCCTGGAGAGGGGACAGGGAACAGCCCCAGCATTTT. V is TRBV30 and J is TRBJ1-5, with 9 bases lining up with TRBD1. Per germline, CDR1 GTSNPN and CDR2 SVGIG (reference sequence). V shed 3 bases, J shed 7 bases, and the junction held 4 bases outside the gene matches. CDR3 length: 13 amino acids.

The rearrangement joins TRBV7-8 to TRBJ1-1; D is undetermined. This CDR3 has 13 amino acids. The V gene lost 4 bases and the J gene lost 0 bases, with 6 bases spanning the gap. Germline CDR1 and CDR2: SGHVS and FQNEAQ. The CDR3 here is CASSSVMNTEAFF. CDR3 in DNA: TGTGCCAGCAGCTCTGTCATGAACACTGAAGCTTTCTTT. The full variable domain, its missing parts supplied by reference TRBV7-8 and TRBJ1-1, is GAGVSQSPRYKVAKRGQDVALRCDPISGHVSLFWYQQALGQGPEFLTYFQNEAQLDKSGLPSDRFFAERPEGSVSTLKIQRTQQEDSAVYLCASSSVMNTEAFFGQGTRLTVV.

CDR3: CASSLFTGIQNEQFF. In DNA form, the CDR3 reads TGTGCCAGCAGTTTATTCACCGGGATACAGAATGAGCAGTTCTTC. This chain uses TRBV28 with TRBJ2-1; maybe TRBD2 (5 bases). V lost 1 base and J 7 bases, leaving 14 bases between the germline ends. The CDR3 loop spans 15 amino acids. The germline V gene encodes CDR1 MDHEN and CDR2 SYDVKM.

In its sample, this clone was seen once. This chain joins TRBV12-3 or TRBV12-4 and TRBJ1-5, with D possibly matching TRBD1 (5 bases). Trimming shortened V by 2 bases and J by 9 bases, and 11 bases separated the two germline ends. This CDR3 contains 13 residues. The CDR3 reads CASSLKGSGPQHF. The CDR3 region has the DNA TGTGCCAGCAGTTTAAAGGGGAGTGGGCCCCAGCATTTT.